This T cell receptor beta chain was retrieved from a study of Graves' ophthalmopathy and Graves' hyperthyroidism (dated by TCRdb to 2016 to 2019). At the level of the whole study: Peripheral blood was collected at initial diagnosis, before any treatment. The study used signatures of the TCR beta repertoire to tell Graves' ophthalmopathy apart from Graves' hyperthyroidism and to predict which patients would progress to ophthalmopathy. An independent validation cohort was composed of 18 hyperthyroidism patients and 15 to 17 patients who later progressed from hyperthyroidism to ophthalmopathy. For training and testing, the 100 or so patients in the discovery cohort were randomly divided in a 7:3 ratio. In five or six hyperthyroidism patients, T-cell repertoires of thyroid tissue and blood were compared. Once sampling was done, hyperthyroidism patients were given methimazole at a starting dose of 30 mg daily, while ophthalmopathy patients were given high-dose intravenous methylprednisolone. To explore V-J signatures distinguishing ophthalmopathy from hyperthyroidism, a discovery set of around 97 patients (around 42 ophthalmopathy, roughly 56 stable hyperthyroidism) was enrolled. In total, under 150 blood samples were TCR-sequenced: some 43 ophthalmopathy, under 85 hyperthyroidism and some 17 hyperthyroidism-to-ophthalmopathy patients.

Turning to this clonotype: Its antigen specificity is not known. No quality values exist for individual bases; no much larger clone is one base distant.

What the authors observed across the whole study: Sample size was not predetermined statistically, and investigators were not blinded to group allocation. In validation, the model predicted ophthalmopathy progression with 55% to 71% sensitivity and around 72% specificity; eleven to twelve predicted patients were CT-confirmed with GO in a median of approximately 6.2 months. Most expanded thyroid clonotypes with a frequency above 0.001 also appeared in blood, which suggests that blood repertoires may reflect the immune response in the thyroid. In cross-validation, the 13-signature model distinguished ophthalmopathy from stable hyperthyroidism with less than 90% sensitivity and 81.08% specificity, while in the test set the corresponding values were about 79% and 69%.

For repertoire sequencing, TCR beta CDR3 regions were amplified from RNA transcripts. A first-round RT-PCR used HTBI primers with the Qiagen OneStep RT-PCR kit, followed by a second-round multiplex PCR, size selection and purification. The libraries underwent paired-end sequencing with 100 bp reads on an Illumina HiSeq2000. The paper's data handling went like this. SOAPnuke was used for read processing, and reads with adapters, uncalled bases, a mean Phred below 15, or no exact constant-primer or identifier match were discarded. High-quality paired reads were merged with COPE v1.2.5. Each unique nucleotide sequence was defined as a clonotype, and clonotypes were aligned to IMGT TRB V, D and J references with MiTCR v1.1. Only V-J combinations with frequency above 0.0001 were analysed, covering around 99% of repertoires. A TCR clonal expansion and chaos score per V-J combination was defined as the ratio of F50 clonal expansion to chaos observed in the TCRdist matrix. Welch's t-statistics and random forest were used to reduce the features to 10 to 15 V-J combinations, which were then used as input to a naive Bayes classifier. Thyroid-blood repertoire similarity was quantified with the Morisita-Horn index. Using fastp at Q25 and MiXCR, TCRdb reprocessed the public reads and kept productive beta chains. Each entry is one CDR3 protein sequence, shown with its most common DNA and genes. Here the V and J calls rest on TCRdb's processing, not on the authors' analysis. The sample table contains 400,000 to 450,000 distinct CDR3 sequences; only one count was recorded for roughly 20% of them. The ten largest clonotypes hold approximately 3.2% of the sample.

Including the terminal cysteine and phenylalanine, the CDR3 comprises 16 residues. The read is trimmed to its CDR3 DNA, 48 bases read in frame from base 1. V is pruned by 1 base and J by 7 bases, leaving 12 bases of the junction without a gene match. CDR1 and CDR2, per the germline V gene, are SGHRS and YFSETQ. Hyperthyroidism was considered stable if no progression to ophthalmopathy occurred within 18 months of follow-up. The hyperthyroidism patients were 18 to 65 years old and newly diagnosed, with a disease duration of less than 2 months. Patients with other autoimmune diseases, uncontrolled infections, pregnancy or lactation were excluded from the study. Diagnosis was based on clinical symptoms, serum thyroxine, TRAb, thyroid ultrasound and orbital computed tomography. PBMCs were isolated from approximately 10 ml of fresh peripheral blood by Ficoll-Paque density gradient centrifugation. Total RNA was extracted with Trizol reagent and quality-checked on an Agilent 2100 Bioanalyzer.

Sample: peripheral blood. This TCR came from a woman under 30 with stable Graves' hyperthyroidism. Donor details come from another sample of the same person, matched by shared clones. The chain was built from TRBV5-1 and TRBJ2-5; 8 of the junction bases match TRBD1. CDR3 loop: CASSLSTGAPSGTQYF. At the DNA level, the sequence is TGCGCCAGCAGCTTGTCGACAGGGGCCCCCTCAGGGACCCAGTACTTC.